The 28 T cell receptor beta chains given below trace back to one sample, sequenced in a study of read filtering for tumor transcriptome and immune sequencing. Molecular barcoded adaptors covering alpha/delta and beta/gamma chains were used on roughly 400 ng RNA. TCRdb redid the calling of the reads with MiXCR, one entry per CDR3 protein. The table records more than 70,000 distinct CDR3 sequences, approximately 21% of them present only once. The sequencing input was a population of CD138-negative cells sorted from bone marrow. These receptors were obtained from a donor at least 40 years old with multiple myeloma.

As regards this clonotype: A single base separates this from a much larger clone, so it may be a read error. The CDR3 region has the DNA TGTGCCAGCAGCCCTAGGGTCGCTTTCTCCTACAATGAGCAGTTCTTC. Translation: CASSPRVAFSYNEQFF. The rearrangement uses TRBV5-4 and TRBJ2-1; D is unclear. Germline V gives CDR1 SGHNT, CDR2 YYREEE (reference sequence). V was clipped by 4 bases and J by 0 bases, with 14 bases between them. The CDR3 is 16 amino acids.

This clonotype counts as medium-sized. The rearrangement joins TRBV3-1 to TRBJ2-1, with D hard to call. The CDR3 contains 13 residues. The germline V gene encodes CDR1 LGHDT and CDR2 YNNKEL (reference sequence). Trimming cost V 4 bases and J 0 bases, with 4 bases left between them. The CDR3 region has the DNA TGTGCCAGCAGCCCCCACTCCTACAATGAGCAGTTCTTC. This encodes CASSPHSYNEQFF.

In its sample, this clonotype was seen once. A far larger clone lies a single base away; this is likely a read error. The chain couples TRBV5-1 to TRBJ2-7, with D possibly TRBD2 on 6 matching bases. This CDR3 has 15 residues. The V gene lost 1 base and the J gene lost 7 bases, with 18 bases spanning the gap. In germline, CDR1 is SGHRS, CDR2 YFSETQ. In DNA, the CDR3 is TGCGCCAGCAGCTTGCAGGGAGGCAGTTACAATGAGCAGTACTTC. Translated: CASSLQGGSYNEQYF. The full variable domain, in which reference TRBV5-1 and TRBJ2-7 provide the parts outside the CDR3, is KAGVTQTPRYLIKTRGQQVTLSCSPISGHRSVSWYQQTPGQGLQFLFEYFSETQRNKGNFPGRFSGRQFSNSRSEMNVSTLELGDSALYLCASSLQGGSYNEQYFGPGTRLTVT.

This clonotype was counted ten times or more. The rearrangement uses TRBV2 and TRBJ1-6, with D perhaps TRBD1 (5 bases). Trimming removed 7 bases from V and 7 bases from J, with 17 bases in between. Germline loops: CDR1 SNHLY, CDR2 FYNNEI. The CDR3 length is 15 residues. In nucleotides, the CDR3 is TGTGCCAGCATCGATGGGGATACAGGCAATTCACCCCTCCACTTT. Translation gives CASIDGDTGNSPLHF.

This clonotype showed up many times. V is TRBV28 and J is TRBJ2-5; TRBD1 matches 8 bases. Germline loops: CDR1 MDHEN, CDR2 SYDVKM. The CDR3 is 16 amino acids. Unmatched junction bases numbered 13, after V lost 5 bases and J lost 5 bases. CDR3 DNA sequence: TGTGCCAGCAGTCCAAGGACAGGGAAAGGGAGGGAGACCCAGTACTTC. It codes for CASSPRTGKGRETQYF.

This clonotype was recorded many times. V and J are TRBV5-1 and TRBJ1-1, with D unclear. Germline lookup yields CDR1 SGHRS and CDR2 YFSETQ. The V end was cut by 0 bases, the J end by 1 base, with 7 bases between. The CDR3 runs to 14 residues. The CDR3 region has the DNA TGCGCCAGCAGCTTGGACCCTACGAACACTGAAGCTTTCTTT. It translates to CASSLDPTNTEAFF.

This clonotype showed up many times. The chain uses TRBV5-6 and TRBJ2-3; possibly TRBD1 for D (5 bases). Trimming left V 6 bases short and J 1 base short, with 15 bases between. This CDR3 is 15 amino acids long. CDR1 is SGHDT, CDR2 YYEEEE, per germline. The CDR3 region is CASTQGHLRTDTQYF. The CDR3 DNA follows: TGTGCCAGCACCCAAGGACATCTTCGCACAGATACGCAGTATTTT.

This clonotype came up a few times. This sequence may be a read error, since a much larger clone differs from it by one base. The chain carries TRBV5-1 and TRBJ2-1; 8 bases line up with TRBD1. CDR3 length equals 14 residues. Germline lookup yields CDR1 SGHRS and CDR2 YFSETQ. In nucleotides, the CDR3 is TGCGCCAGCAGTTCAGGGGGCTCCTACAATGAGCTGTTCTTC. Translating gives CASSSGGSYNELFF.

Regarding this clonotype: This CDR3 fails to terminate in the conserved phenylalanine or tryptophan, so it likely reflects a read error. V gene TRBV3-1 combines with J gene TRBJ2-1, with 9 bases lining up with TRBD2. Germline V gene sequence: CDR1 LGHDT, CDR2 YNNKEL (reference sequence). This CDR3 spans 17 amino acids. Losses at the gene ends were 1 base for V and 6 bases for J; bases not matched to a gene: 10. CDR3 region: CASSQAWGGGAFNEQFL. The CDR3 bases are TGTGCCAGCAGCCAAGCTTGGGGCGGGGGGGCCTTCAATGAGCAGTTCCTC.

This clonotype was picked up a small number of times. In nucleotides, the CDR3 is TGCAGTGCTAGTCTCGTGTCGGGTTCCGCTACGCAGTATTTT. This gives the protein CSASLVSGSATQYF. The genes are TRBV20-1 and TRBJ2-3; no clear D gene. The CDR3 is 14 amino acids. Trimming took 3 bases from V and 8 from J, leaving 18 bases between them. The germline V gene encodes CDR1 DFQATT and CDR2 SNEGSKA (reference sequence).

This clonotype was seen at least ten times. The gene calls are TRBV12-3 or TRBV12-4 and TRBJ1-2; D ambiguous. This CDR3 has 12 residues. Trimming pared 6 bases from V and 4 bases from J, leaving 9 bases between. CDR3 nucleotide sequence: TGTGCCAGCAGGGCACAAATCTATGGCTACACCTTC. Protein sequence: CASRAQIYGYTF.

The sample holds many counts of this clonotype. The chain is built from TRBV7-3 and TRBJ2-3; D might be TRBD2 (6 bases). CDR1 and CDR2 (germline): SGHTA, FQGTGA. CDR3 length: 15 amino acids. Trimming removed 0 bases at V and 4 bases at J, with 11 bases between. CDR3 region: CASSLTGGKSDTQYF. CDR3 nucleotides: TGTGCCAGCAGCTTAACCGGGGGTAAATCAGATACGCAGTATTTT.

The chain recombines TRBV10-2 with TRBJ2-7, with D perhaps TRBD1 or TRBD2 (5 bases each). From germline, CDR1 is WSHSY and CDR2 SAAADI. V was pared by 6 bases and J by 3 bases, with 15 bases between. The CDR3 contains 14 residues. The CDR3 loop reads CASRSGTEVYEQYF. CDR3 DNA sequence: TGCGCCAGCAGATCCGGGACCGAAGTCTACGAGCAGTACTTC.

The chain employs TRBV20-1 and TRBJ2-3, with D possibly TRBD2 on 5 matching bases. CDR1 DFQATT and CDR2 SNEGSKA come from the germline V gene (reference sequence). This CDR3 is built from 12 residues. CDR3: CSPVGDTDTQYF. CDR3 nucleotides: TGCAGCCCTGTGGGAGACACAGATACGCAGTATTTT.

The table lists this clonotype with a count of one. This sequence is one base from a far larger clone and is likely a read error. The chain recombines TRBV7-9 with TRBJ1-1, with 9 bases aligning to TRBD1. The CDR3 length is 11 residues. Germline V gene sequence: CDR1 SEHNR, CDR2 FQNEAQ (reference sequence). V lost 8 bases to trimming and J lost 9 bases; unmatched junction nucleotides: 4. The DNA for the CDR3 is TGTGCCAGCGGACAGGGGAACAAAGCTTTCTTT. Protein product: CASGQGNKAFF.

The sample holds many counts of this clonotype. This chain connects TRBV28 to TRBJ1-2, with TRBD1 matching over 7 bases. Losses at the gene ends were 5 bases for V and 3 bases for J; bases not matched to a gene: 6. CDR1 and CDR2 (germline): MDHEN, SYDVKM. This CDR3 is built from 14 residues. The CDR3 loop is CASSIRGRYYGYTF. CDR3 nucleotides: TGTGCCAGCAGTATCAGGGGGAGATACTATGGCTACACCTTC.

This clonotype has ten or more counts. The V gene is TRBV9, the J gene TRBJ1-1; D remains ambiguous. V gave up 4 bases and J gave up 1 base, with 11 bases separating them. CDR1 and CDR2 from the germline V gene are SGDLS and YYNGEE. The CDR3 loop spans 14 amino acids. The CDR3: CASSRAATNTEAFF. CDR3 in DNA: TGTGCCAGCAGCAGGGCAGCTACGAACACTGAAGCTTTCTTT.

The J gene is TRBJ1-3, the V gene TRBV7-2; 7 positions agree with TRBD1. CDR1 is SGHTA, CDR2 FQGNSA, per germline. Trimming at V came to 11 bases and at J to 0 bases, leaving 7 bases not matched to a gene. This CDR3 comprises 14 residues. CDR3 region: CAGRQGPSGNTIYF. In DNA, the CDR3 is TGTGCCGGTAGACAGGGACCCTCTGGAAACACCATATATTTT.

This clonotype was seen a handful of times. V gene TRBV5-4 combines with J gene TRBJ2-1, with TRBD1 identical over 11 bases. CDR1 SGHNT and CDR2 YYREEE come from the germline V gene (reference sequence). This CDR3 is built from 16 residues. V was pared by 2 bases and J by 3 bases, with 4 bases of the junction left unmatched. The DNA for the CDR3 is TGTGCCAGCAGCTTAGGAGGGACAGGGGGCTACAATGAGCAGTTCTTC. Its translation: CASSLGGTGGYNEQFF.

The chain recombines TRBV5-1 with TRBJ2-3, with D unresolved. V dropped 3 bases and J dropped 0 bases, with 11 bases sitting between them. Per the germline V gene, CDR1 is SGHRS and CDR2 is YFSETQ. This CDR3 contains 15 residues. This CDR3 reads CASSWQPGSTDTQYF. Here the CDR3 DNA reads TGCGCCAGCAGCTGGCAGCCGGGTAGCACAGATACGCAGTATTTT. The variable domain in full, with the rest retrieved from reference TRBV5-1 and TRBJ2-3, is KAGVTQTPRYLIKTRGQQVTLSCSPISGHRSVSWYQQTPGQGLQFLFEYFSETQRNKGNFPGRFSGRQFSNSRSEMNVSTLELGDSALYLCASSWQPGSTDTQYFGPGTRLTVL.

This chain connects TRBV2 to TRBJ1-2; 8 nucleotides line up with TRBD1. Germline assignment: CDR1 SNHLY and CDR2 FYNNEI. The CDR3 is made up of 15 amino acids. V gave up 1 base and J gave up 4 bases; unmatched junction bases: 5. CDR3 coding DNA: TGTGCCAGCAGTGAAGAGCAGGGGGCGATCTATGGCTACACCTTC. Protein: CASSEEQGAIYGYTF.

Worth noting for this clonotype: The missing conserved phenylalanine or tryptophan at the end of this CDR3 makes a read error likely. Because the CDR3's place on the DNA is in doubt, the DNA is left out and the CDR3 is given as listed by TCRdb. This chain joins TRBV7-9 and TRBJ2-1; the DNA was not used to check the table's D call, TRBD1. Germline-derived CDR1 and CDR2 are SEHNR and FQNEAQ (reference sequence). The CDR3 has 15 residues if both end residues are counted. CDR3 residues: CASSKDGGSYNEQSL.

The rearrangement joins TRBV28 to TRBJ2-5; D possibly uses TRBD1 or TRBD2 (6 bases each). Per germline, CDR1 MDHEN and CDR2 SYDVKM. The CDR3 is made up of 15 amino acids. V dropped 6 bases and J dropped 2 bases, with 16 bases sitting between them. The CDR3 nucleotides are TGTGCCAGCAGCTCTCGGGGGCGGTGGCAAGAGACCCAGTACTTC. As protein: CASSSRGRWQETQYF.

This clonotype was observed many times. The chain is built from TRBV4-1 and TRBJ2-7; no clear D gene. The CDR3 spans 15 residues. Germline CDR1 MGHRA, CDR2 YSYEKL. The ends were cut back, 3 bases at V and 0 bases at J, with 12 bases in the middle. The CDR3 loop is CASSHLFTASYEQYF. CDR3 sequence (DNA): TGCGCCAGCAGCCACCTTTTCACGGCCTCCTACGAGCAGTACTTC.

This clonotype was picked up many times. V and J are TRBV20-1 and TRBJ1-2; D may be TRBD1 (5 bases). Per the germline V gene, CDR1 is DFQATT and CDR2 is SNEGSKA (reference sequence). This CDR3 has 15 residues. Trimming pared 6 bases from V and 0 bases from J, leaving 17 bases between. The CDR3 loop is CSASNGQTANYGYTF. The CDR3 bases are TGCAGTGCCAGCAACGGTCAGACAGCTAACTATGGCTACACCTTC.

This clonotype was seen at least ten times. The CDR3 sequence: CASTPPGLNEKLFF. The CDR3 nucleotides are TGTGCCAGCACCCCTCCGGGTCTTAATGAAAAACTGTTTTTT. The chain combines TRBV7-2 with TRBJ1-4; D unclear. The CDR3 has 14 amino acids. CDR1 is SGHTA and CDR2 is FQGNSA in the germline V gene. Trimming removed 7 bases from V and 4 bases from J, with 13 bases in between.

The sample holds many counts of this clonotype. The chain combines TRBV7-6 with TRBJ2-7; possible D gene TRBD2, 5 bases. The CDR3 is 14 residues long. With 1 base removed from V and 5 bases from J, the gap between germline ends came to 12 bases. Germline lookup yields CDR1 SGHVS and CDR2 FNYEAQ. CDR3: CASSLEVARDEQYF. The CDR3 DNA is TGTGCCAGCAGCTTAGAGGTAGCGCGGGACGAGCAGTACTTC.

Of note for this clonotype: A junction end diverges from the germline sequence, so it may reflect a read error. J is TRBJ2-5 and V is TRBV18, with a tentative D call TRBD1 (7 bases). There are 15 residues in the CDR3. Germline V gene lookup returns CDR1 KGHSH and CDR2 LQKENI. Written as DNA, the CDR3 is TGTGCCGGCTCACCCAGGGGGGACCTCCGACAGACCCGGTACTTC. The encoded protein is CAGSPRGDLRQTRYF.